Given below is one TCR beta chain in context. Using its own MiXCR run on the PCR reads, TCRdb lists one record per CDR3 protein. The profile shows 18,000 or so distinct CDR3 sequences, around two fifths of them singletons. The sample belongs to a study of tumor-infiltrating lymphocytes in oesophageal squamous cell carcinoma. The CDR3 has 13 amino acids. Germline-derived CDR1 and CDR2 are ENHRY and SYGVKD. This sequence joins TRBV10-3 and TRBJ2-1; no firm D call. The J call is doubtful: the DNA matches TRBJ2-7 better. This clonotype was obtained from a male donor with esophageal squamous cell carcinoma. Specimen: esophageal tumor tissue. The CDR3: CAISEETVNEQYF. Written as DNA, the CDR3 is TGTGCCATCAGTGAAGAGACGGTTAATGAGCAGTACTTC.